This T cell receptor (beta chain) stems from a study of T cells in tumors after PD-1 blockade. About the research overall: Treatment was either pembrolizumab 200 mg every 3 weeks or cemiplimab 350 mg every 2 weeks. A subset received ongoing vismodegib 150 mg daily alongside anti-PD-1 therapy.

The study's findings and limits: Blood contained approximately 40% of the tumor's TCR clonotypes.

Assay: immunoSEQ multiplex PCR; the TCRdb copy retains only in-frame clones and omits some. The data contain about 59,000 clones, around 77% of them singletons. The CDR3 runs 16 residues. The V end was cut by 6 bases, the J end by 0 bases, with 18 bases between. Germline CDR1 reads MRHNA; CDR2 reads SNTAGT. A word on this clone: The target antigen is unknown.

The chain is built from TRBV6-4 and TRBJ2-7, with no clear D. Sample: PBMCs, taken before anti-PD-1 treatment. The clonotype comes from a human donor with basal cell carcinoma. The CDR3 spells CASSPSAVSSSYEQYF. The CDR3 DNA reads TGTGCCAGCAGCCCCAGCGCCGTGTCGAGCTCCTACGAGCAGTACTTC.